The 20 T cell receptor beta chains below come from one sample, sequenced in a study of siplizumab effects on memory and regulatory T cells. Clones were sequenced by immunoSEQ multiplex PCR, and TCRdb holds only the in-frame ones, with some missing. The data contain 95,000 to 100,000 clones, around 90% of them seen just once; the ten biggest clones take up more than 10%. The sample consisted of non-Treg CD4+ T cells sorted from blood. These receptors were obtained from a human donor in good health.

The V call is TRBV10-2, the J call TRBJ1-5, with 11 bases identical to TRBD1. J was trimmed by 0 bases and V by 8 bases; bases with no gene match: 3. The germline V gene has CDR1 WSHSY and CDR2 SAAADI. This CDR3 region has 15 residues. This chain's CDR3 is CASQGTGGSNQPQHF. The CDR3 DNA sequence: TGCGCCAGCCAGGGGACAGGGGGTAGCAATCAGCCCCAGCATTTT.

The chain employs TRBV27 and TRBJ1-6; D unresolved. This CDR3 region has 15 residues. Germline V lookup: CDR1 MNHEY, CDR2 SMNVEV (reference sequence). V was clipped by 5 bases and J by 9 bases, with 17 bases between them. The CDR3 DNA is TGTGCCAGCAGTAAGACTCATTCCGTGAGTTCACCCCTCCACTTT. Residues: CASSKTHSVSSPLHF.

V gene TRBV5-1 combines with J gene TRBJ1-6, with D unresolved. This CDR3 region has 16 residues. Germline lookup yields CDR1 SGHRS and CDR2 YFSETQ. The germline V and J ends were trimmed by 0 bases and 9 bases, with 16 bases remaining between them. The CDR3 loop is CASSLVSGDGVSPLHF. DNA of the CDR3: TGCGCCAGCAGCTTGGTTTCGGGAGATGGGGTTTCACCCCTCCACTTT. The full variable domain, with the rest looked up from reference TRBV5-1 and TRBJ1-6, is KAGVTQTPRYLIKTRGQQVTLSCSPISGHRSVSWYQQTPGQGLQFLFEYFSETQRNKGNFPGRFSGRQFSNSRSEMNVSTLELGDSALYLCASSLVSGDGVSPLHFGNGTRLTVT.

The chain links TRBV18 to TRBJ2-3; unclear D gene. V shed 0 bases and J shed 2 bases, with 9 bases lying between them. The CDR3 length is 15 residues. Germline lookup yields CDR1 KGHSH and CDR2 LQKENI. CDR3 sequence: CASSPPSADTDTQYF. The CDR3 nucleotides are TGTGCCAGCTCACCACCCAGCGCAGACACAGATACGCAGTATTTT.

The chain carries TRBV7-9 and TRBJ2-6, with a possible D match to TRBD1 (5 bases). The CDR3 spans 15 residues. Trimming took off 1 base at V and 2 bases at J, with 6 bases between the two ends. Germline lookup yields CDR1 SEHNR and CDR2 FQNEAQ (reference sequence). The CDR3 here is CASSLGQTGANVLTF. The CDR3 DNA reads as TGTGCCAGCAGCTTAGGACAGACTGGGGCCAACGTCCTGACTTTC.

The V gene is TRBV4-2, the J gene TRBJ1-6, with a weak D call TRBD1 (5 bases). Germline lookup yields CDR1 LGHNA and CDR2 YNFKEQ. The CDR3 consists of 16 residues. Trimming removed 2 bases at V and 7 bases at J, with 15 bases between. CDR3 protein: CASSQLGATINSPLHF. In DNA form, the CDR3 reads TGTGCCAGCAGCCAATTAGGGGCTACTATCAATTCACCCCTCCACTTT.

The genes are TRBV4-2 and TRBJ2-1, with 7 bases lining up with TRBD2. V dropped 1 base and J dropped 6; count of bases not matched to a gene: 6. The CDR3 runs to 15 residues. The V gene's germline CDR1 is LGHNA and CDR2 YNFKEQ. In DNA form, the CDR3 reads TGTGCCAGCAGCCAAGCTAGCGGAGATCCCAATGAGCAGTTCTTC. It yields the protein CASSQASGDPNEQFF.

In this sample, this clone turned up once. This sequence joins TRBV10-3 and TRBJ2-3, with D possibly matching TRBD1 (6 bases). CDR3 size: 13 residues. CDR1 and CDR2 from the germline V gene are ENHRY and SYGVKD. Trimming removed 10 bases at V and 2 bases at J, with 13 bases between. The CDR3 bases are TGTGCCACTCGGACAGCAGACACAGATACGCAGTATTTT. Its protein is CATRTADTDTQYF.

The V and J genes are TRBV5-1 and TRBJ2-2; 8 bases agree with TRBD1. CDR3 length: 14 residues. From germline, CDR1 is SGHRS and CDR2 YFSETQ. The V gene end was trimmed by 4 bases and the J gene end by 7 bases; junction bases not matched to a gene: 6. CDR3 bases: TGCGCCAGCAGCCCCAGGGGGCCGGGCGGGGAGCTGTTTTTT. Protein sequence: CASSPRGPGGELFF.

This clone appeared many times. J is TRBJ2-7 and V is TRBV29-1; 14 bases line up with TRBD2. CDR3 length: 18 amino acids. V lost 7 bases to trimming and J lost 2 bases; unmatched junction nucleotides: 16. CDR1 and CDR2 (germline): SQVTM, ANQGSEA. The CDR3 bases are TGCAGCGCCCAAGGCCCCGGGACTAGCGGGAGATTTGCCTACGAGCAGTACTTC. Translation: CSAQGPGTSGRFAYEQYF.

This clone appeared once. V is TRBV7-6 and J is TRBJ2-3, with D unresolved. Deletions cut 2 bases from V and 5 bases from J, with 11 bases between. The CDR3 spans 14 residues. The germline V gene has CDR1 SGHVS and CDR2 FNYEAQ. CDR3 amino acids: CASSLSRAGDTQYF. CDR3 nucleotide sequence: TGTGCCAGCAGCTTAAGCCGGGCAGGAGATACGCAGTATTTT.

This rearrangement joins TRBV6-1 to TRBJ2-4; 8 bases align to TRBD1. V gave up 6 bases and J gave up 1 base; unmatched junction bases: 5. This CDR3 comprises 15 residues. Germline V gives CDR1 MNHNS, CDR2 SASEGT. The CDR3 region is CASSPDRVAKNIQYF. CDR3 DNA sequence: TGTGCCAGCAGCCCGGACAGGGTTGCCAAAAACATTCAGTACTTC.

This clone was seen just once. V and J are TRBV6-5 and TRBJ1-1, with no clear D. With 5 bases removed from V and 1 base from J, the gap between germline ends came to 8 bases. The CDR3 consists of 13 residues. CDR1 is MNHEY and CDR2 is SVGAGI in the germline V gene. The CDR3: CASSPDGNTEAFF. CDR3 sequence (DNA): TGTGCCAGCAGTCCGGACGGGAACACTGAAGCTTTCTTT.

The CDR3, as DNA: TGCGCCAGCAGCTCGGGACAGGGGACCGGGGAGCTGTTTTTT. Its protein product is CASSSGQGTGELFF. The chain employs TRBV4-1 and TRBJ2-2, with 10 positions matching TRBD1. In germline, CDR1 is MGHRA, CDR2 YSYEKL. V gave up 5 bases and J gave up 5 bases; unmatched junction bases: 2. The CDR3 loop spans 14 amino acids.

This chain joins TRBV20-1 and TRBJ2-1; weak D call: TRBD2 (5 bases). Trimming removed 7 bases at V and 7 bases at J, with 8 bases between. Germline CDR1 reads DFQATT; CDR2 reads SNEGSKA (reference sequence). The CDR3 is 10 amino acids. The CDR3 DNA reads TGCAGTGGCGGAGGAAATGAGCAGTTCTTC. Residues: CSGGGNEQFF.

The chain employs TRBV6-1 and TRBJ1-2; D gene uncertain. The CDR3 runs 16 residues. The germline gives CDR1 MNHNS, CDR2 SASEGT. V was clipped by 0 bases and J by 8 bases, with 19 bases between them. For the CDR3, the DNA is TGTGCCAGCAGTGAAGCTCTGATCGACTCGGGAGGGGGCTACACCTTC. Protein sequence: CASSEALIDSGGGYTF.

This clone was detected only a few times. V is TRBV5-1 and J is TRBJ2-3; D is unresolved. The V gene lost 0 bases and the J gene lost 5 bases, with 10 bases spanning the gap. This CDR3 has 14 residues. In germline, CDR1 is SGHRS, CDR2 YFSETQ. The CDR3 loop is CASSLVLGKDTQYF. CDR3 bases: TGCGCCAGCAGCTTGGTTTTAGGGAAAGATACGCAGTATTTT.

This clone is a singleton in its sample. The CDR3 DNA follows: TGTGCCAGCAGCTTAGGTGCAGGGGAGAATGGCTACACCTTC. As protein: CASSLGAGENGYTF. The chain couples TRBV11-3 to TRBJ1-2; a possible D gene is TRBD1 (6 bases). The length of the CDR3 is 14 residues. Trimming took 1 base from V and 6 from J, leaving 12 bases between them. Germline CDR1 reads SGHNT; CDR2 reads YENEEA. Full variable domain (rest looked up from reference TRBV11-3 and TRBJ1-2): EAGVVQSPRYKIIEKKQPVAFWCNPISGHNTLYWYLQNLGQGPELLIRYENEEAVDDSQLPKDRFSAERLKGVDSTLKIQPAELGDSAVYLCASSLGAGENGYTFGSGTRLTVV.

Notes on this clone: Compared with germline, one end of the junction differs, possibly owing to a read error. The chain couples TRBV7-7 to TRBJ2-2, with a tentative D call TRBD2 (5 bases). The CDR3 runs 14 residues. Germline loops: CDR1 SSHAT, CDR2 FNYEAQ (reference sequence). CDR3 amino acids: CASSLGGGTGELFF. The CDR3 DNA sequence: TGTGCTAGCAGCTTAGGAGGCGGCACCGGGGAGCTGTTTTTT.

For the CDR3, the DNA is TGCGCCAGCACCCGGGACAGGGGGTCCGAGCAGTACTTC. This sequence encodes CASTRDRGSEQYF. This rearrangement joins TRBV5-1 to TRBJ2-7; 11 positions match TRBD1. CDR1 is SGHRS, CDR2 YFSETQ, per germline. CDR3 size: 13 residues. The J segment lost 6 bases and the V segment lost 6 bases, leaving 5 bases of the junction unmatched.